This TCR beta chain was sequenced for a study of blood T cell repertoires in COVID-19. Study details: Researchers got acute and convalescent COVID-19 samples from the United States, Italy and Spain. From T cells, B-cell-depleted T cells, or PBMCs came the material, which was cDNA or gDNA.

The CDR3 consists of 14 residues. Germline CDR1 reads SNHLY; CDR2 reads FYNNEI. Trimming removed 10 bases at V and 1 base at J, with 14 bases between. In Seattle, patients joined the study during active infection and were tracked longitudinally. Original data processing: Reference gene primers were amplified, and this amplification served to estimate nucleated cell counts. This table comes from immunoSEQ multiplex PCR, and its TCRdb copy is limited to in-frame clones, with some not included. The D gene and trimming were derived from the DNA, and the V and J assignments and clone size from that table. Found here are 250,000 to 400,000 clones, around 88% of them singletons; the top ten hold 1.5% to 2%.

This TCR was recovered from a woman in her twenties or thirties with COVID-19, enrolled during active disease. The rearrangement links TRBV2 to TRBJ2-1, with D possibly being TRBD2 (6 bases). The sample taken for sequencing was peripheral blood. The CDR3 loop reads CAIHRTNSYNEQFF. CDR3 coding DNA: TGTGCCATCCACCGGACTAATTCCTACAATGAGCAGTTCTTC.